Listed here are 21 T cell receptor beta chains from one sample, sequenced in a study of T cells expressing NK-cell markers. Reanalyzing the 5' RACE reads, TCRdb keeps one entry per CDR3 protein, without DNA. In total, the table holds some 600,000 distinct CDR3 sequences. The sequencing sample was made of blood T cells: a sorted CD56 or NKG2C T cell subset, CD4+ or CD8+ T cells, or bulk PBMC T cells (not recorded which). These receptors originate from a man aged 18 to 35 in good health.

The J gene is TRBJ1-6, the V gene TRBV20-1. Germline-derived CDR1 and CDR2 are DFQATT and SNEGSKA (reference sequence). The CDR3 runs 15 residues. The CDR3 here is CSAPRRGWENSPLHF.

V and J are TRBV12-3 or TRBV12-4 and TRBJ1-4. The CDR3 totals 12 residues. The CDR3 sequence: CASTTSVAKLFF.

The CDR3 reads CASSLEGPNQPQHF. The J gene is TRBJ1-5, the V gene TRBV27. Germline lookup yields CDR1 MNHEY and CDR2 SMNVEV (reference sequence). The CDR3 is made up of 14 amino acids.

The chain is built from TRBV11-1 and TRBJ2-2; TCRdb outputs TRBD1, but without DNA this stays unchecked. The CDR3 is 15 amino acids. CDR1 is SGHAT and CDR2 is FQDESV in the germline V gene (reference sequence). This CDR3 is CASSRYRGNTGELFF.

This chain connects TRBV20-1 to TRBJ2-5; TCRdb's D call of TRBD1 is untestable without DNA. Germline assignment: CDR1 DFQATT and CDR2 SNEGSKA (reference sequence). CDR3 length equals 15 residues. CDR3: CSARDWGATTETQYF.

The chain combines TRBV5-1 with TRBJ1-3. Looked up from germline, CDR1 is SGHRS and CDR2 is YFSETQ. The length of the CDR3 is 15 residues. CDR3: CASSLVGSTGNTIYF.

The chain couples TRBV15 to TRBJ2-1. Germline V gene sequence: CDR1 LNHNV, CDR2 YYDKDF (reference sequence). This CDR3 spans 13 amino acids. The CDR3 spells CATSKTSYNEQFF.

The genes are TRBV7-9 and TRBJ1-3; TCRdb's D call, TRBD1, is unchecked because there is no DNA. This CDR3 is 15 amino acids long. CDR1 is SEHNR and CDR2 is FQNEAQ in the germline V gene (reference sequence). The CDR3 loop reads CASSPGQRTGNTIYF.

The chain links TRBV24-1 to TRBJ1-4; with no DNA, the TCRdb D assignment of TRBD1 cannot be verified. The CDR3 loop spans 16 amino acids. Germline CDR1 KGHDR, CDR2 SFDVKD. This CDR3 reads CATSSGTIATNEKLFF.

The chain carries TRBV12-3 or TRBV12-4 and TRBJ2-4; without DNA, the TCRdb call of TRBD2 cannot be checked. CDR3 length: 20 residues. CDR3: CASSPSARTSSYPAKNIQYF.

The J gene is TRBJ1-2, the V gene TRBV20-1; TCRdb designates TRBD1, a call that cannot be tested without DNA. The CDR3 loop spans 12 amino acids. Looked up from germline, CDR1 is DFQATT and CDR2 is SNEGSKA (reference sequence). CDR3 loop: CSAKDIVYGYTF.

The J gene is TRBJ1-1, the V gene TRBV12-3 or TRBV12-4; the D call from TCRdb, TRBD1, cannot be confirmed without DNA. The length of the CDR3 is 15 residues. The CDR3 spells CASSSTRGRRTEAFF.

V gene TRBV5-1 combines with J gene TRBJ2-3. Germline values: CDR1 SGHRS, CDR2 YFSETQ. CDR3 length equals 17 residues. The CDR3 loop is CASSFENGGFSTDTQYF.

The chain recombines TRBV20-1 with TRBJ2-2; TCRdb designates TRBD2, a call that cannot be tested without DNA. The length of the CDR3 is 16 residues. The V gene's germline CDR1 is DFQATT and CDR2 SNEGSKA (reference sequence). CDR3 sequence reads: CSARFGTSAGTGELFF.

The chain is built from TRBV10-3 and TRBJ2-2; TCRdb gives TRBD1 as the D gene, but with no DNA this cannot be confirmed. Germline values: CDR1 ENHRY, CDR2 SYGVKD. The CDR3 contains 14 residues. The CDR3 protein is CAISRTGEAGELFF.

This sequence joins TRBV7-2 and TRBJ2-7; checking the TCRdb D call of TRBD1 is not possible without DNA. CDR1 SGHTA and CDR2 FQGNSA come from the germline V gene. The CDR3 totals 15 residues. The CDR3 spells CASSQEVGRGREQYF.

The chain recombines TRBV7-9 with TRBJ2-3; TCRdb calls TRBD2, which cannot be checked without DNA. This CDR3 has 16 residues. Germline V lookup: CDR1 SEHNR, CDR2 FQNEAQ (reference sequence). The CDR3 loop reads CASSLFQREGTDTQYF.

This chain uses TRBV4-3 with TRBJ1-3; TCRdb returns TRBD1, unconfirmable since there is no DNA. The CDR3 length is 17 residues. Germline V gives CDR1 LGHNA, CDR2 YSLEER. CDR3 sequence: CASSQDEGAASGNTIYF.

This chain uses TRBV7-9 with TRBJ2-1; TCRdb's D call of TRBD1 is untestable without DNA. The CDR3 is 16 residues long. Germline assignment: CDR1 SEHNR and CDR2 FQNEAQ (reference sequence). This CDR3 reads CASSLEGWTAYNEQFF.

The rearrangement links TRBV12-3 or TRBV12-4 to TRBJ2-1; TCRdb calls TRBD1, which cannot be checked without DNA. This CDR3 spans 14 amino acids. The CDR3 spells CASIQGLSYNEQFF.

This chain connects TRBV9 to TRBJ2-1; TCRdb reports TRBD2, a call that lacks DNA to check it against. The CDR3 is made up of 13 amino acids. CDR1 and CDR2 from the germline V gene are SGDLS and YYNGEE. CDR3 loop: CASSVAGAGEQFF. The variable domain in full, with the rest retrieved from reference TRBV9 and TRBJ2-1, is DSGVTQTPKHLITATGQRVTLRCSPRSGDLSVYWYQQSLDQGLQFLIQYYNGEERAKGNILERFSAQQFPDLHSELNLSSLELGDSALYFCASSVAGAGEQFFGPGTRLTVL.